These 5 T cell receptor beta chains were sequenced from one sample in a study of CD8+ T cells in alopecia areata (dated by TCRdb to the late 2010s). The method behind the library was the immunoSEQ multiplex PCR assay. RNA was extracted from all samples and reverse transcribed into cDNA as template for TCR sequencing. TCRdb re-hosts the immuneACCESS table, in-frame sequences only. Its copies lack some clones; in the studies checked, an unresolved V gene accounts for under half of them, and the cause for the rest is not known. Recorded for this sample are tens of thousands of clones; 70% to 85% of them occurred a single time. The top ten hold 17% of the sample. The sample's treatment or condition label is to be understood as: oral pan-JAK inhibitor, 5-10 mg twice daily. This sample comprised CD8+ T cells sorted from blood, obtained at approximately week 44, from a patient treated with tofacitinib. Receptors originate from a human donor with alopecia areata.

In this sample, this clone turned up a few times. The chain links TRBV29-1 to TRBJ2-2; TRBD1 is a possible D gene (7 bases). Trimming took off 3 bases at V and 4 bases at J, with 12 bases between the two ends. Germline-derived CDR1 and CDR2 are SQVTM and ANQGSEA. The CDR3 totals 14 residues. CDR3 loop: CSVEEGAVTGELFF. The CDR3, as DNA: TGCAGCGTTGAGGAGGGGGCCGTCACCGGGGAGCTGTTTTTT.

The V gene is TRBV19, the J gene TRBJ1-1, with TRBD1 identical over 8 bases. The CDR3 spans 12 residues. V shed 7 bases and J 7 bases; nucleotides not matched to a gene: 5. Looked up from germline, CDR1 is LNHDA and CDR2 is SQIVND (reference sequence). Written as DNA, the CDR3 is TGTGCCAGTAAAACGGGACAGGATGAAGCTTTCTTT. It codes for CASKTGQDEAFF. The full variable domain, rest sourced from reference TRBV19 and TRBJ1-1, is DGGITQSPKYLFRKEGQNVTLSCEQNLNHDAMYWYRQDPGQGLRLIYYSQIVNDFQKGDIAEGYSVSREKKESFPLTVTSAQKNPTAFYLCASKTGQDEAFFGQGTRLTVV.

The V and J genes are TRBV6-5 and TRBJ2-7; possibly TRBD2 for D (5 bases). With 0 bases removed from V and 5 bases from J, the gap between germline ends came to 11 bases. The length of the CDR3 is 14 residues. Per germline, CDR1 MNHEY and CDR2 SVGAGI. Here the CDR3 DNA reads TGTGCCAGCAGTTACTCGAGCGACGGGGACGAGCAGTACTTC. Protein sequence: CASSYSSDGDEQYF.

The chain recombines TRBV5-1 with TRBJ2-7; tentative D call: TRBD1 (6 bases). This CDR3 comprises 12 residues. The V end was cut by 3 bases, the J end by 12 bases, with 16 bases between. Looked up from germline, CDR1 is SGHRS and CDR2 is YFSETQ. CDR3 protein: CASSSDRTRLYF. In DNA form, the CDR3 reads TGCGCCAGCAGCTCGGACAGAACCCGCCTGTACTTC.

The table lists this clone with a count of one. This rearrangement joins TRBV30 to TRBJ1-5; 8 bases map to TRBD1. CDR3 length: 15 residues. V gave up 2 bases and J gave up 2 bases; unmatched junction bases: 5. Germline lookup yields CDR1 GTSNPN and CDR2 SVGIG (reference sequence). CDR3 loop: CAWSQGARGNQPQHF. CDR3 coding DNA: TGTGCCTGGAGTCAGGGGGCGCGTGGCAATCAGCCCCAGCATTTT.